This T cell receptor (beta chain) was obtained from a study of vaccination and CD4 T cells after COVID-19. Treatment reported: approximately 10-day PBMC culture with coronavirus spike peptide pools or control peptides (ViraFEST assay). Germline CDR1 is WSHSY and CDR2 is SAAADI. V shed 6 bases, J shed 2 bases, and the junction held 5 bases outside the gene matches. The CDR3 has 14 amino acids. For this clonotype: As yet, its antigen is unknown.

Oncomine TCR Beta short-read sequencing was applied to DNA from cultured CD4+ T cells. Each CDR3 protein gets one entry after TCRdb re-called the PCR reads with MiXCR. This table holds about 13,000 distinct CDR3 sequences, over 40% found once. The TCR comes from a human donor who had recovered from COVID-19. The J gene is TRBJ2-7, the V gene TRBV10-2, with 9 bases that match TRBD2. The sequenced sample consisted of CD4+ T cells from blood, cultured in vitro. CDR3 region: CASRRLAATYEQYF. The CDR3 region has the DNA TGCGCCAGCAGAAGACTAGCGGCCACCTACGAGCAGTACTTC.